This TCR beta chain was identified during a study of blood T cell repertoires in COVID-19. Study in general: Some COVID-19 samples were acute and others convalescent; all came from the United States, Italy and Spain.

Profiled with immunoSEQ multiplex PCR; TCRdb holds only in-frame clones, not every one. The table has about 51,000 clones, approximately 84% seen once; the top ten hold roughly 2.5%. This CDR3 is 14 amino acids long. From germline, CDR1 is SGHNT and CDR2 YYREEE (reference sequence). The trim removed 6 bases at V and 5 bases at J, leaving 8 bases unmatched. The sequence derives from a man aged 50-59 years with acute or convalescent COVID-19. The chain carries TRBV5-4 and TRBJ2-7; 10 bases match TRBD1. Material for sequencing was peripheral blood. CDR3 bases: TGTGCCAGCACTCCGGGACAGGGGATTCACGAGCAGTACTTC. Protein sequence: CASTPGQGIHEQYF.